These 27 T cell receptor beta chains were all obtained from the same sample, sequenced in a study of blood T cell repertoires in COVID-19. Only in-frame clones appear in the TCRdb table, and some are missing; sequencing was by immunoSEQ multiplex PCR. The sample lists 40,000 to 55,000 clones, about 89% occurring once. Sequencing used peripheral blood. These receptors were taken from a man between 70 and 80 years old with active COVID-19.

By sample fraction, this clone is medium-sized. CDR3 nucleotide sequence: TGTGCCACCAGTCGAGAGTCCTATCATGCGGCCTATGGCTACACCTTC. This encodes CATSRESYHAAYGYTF. The chain uses TRBV15 and TRBJ1-2; D gene unclear. The CDR3 has 16 amino acids. Looked up from germline, CDR1 is LNHNV and CDR2 is YYDKDF (reference sequence). The V end was cut by 6 bases, the J end by 4 bases, with 21 bases between.

CDR3 sequence: CASSGQEQPQHF. DNA of the CDR3: TGTGCCAGCAGCGGACAAGAGCAGCCCCAGCATTTT. This rearrangement joins TRBV7-6 to TRBJ1-5, with D perhaps matching TRBD1 (5 bases). The V and J ends lost 5 bases and 7 bases respectively, with 9 bases between them. This CDR3 is 12 amino acids long. Per germline, CDR1 SGHVS and CDR2 FNYEAQ.

The chain carries TRBV7-3 and TRBJ2-1, with 7 bases matching TRBD1. The CDR3 spans 15 residues. V was clipped by 3 bases and J by 10 bases; unmatched bases: 12. CDR1 is SGHTA and CDR2 is FQGTGA in the germline V gene. The CDR3 loop reads CASSFAGTDIQEQFF. The CDR3 coding sequence is TGTGCCAGCAGCTTCGCCGGGACAGACATCCAGGAGCAGTTCTTC.

The rearrangement uses TRBV15 and TRBJ2-7; the D gene is possibly TRBD1 (6 bases). CDR1 and CDR2 (germline): LNHNV, YYDKDF (reference sequence). The CDR3 is 15 amino acids. V lost 0 bases to trimming and J lost 5 bases, with 14 bases between them. The CDR3 loop is CATSRDRGQQDEQYF. The CDR3 nucleotides read TGTGCCACCAGCAGAGATCGAGGACAGCAGGACGAGCAGTACTTC.

The rearrangement joins TRBV28 to TRBJ2-7; the match to TRBD1 covers 7 bases. V lost 4 bases and J lost 8; bases outside the gene matches: 23. There are 18 residues in the CDR3. Germline V lookup: CDR1 MDHEN, CDR2 SYDVKM. The CDR3 DNA reads as TGTGCCAGCAGTTCGACCTCTGGGGACAGTTCCTTGGGTTCGAAGCAGTACTTC. Amino acids: CASSSTSGDSSLGSKQYF.

This chain links TRBV6-1 with TRBJ1-1; D unclear. V was trimmed by 2 bases and J by 7 bases, leaving 8 bases between them. The CDR3 contains 12 residues. Germline CDR1 reads MNHNS; CDR2 reads SASEGT. CDR3 sequence (DNA): TGTGCCAGCAGTGAATTGACGGGTGAAGCTTTCTTT. Its protein is CASSELTGEAFF.

The V call is TRBV12-3 or TRBV12-4, the J call TRBJ1-3, with no clear D. V was pared by 5 bases and J by 16 bases, with 15 bases between. The CDR3 contains 11 residues. In nucleotides, the CDR3 is TGTGCCAGCAGTAGCCGGAGTAGGCTTTATTTT. It is translated as CASSSRSRLYF.

This chain uses TRBV27 with TRBJ1-2, with a weak D call TRBD1 (5 bases). The CDR3 is made up of 11 amino acids. V lost 5 bases and J lost 8, with 9 bases in between. Germline values: CDR1 MNHEY, CDR2 SMNVEV (reference sequence). As DNA, the CDR3 is TGTGCCAGCAGTCCAGGGTCCGGCTACACCTTC. Its translation: CASSPGSGYTF.

The chain has TRBV27 and TRBJ2-7; 9 bases line up with TRBD1. The germline CDR1 and CDR2 sequences are MNHEY and SMNVEV (reference sequence). This CDR3 contains 16 residues. V lost 5 bases, J lost 1 base, and 9 bases stayed unmatched. The CDR3 DNA is TGTGCCAGCAGTCCAGGACAGGGGAGGAGTTCCTACGAGCAGTACTTC. This encodes CASSPGQGRSSYEQYF.

This clone was seen a handful of times. V and J are TRBV29-1 and TRBJ2-5; D call uncertain. This CDR3 contains 13 residues. Germline-derived CDR1 and CDR2 are SQVTM and ANQGSEA. The germline V and J ends were trimmed by 1 base and 6 bases, with 12 bases remaining between them. In DNA, the CDR3 is TGCAGCGTTGAAGTTGAGAGAATGAAGACCCAGTACTTC. This translates into CSVEVERMKTQYF.

This clone was seen just once. The chain couples TRBV25-1 to TRBJ2-1, with 7 nucleotides matching TRBD1. J gave up 4 bases and V 3 bases, and 6 bases lay outside the gene matches. CDR1 is MGHDK, CDR2 SYGVNS, per germline. The CDR3 length is 15 residues. In DNA form, the CDR3 reads TGTGCCAGCAGTGATCCCCAGGGACAGTACAATGAGCAGTTCTTC. Translating it yields CASSDPQGQYNEQFF.

This chain links TRBV10-2 with TRBJ1-1; D is perhaps TRBD1 (5 bases). V lost 0 bases and J lost 4, with 12 bases in between. CDR3 length: 15 amino acids. In germline, CDR1 is WSHSY, CDR2 SAAADI. DNA for the CDR3: TGCGCCAGCAGTGAGTCGCCGGGGGAGGGCACTGAAGCTTTCTTT. Translated, it gives CASSESPGEGTEAFF.

V and J are TRBV5-8 and TRBJ2-1; unclear D gene. Trimming cost V 3 bases and J 0 bases, with 7 bases left between them. The CDR3 totals 14 residues. CDR1 is SGHTS, CDR2 YDEGEE, per germline. CDR3: CASSSVGSYNEQFF. The CDR3 DNA is TGTGCCAGCAGCTCGGTCGGCTCCTACAATGAGCAGTTCTTC.

The genes are TRBV4-2 and TRBJ1-2; 7 bases map to TRBD1. Germline V gene sequence: CDR1 LGHNA, CDR2 YNFKEQ. V lost 4 bases, J lost 6 bases, and 11 bases stayed unmatched. The CDR3 extends over 15 amino acids. The CDR3 sequence is CASSPSGTARDGYTF. In DNA, the CDR3 is TGTGCCAGCAGCCCCTCCGGGACAGCCCGCGATGGCTACACCTTC.

The chain recombines TRBV24-1 with TRBJ2-2; 10 positions agree with TRBD1. The CDR3 covers 16 residues. After removal of 2 bases from V and 5 bases from J, the junction contained 4 bases not matched to a gene. CDR1 is KGHDR and CDR2 is SFDVKD in the germline V gene. The CDR3 reads CATSDWTGGKTGELFF. CDR3 DNA: TGTGCCACCAGTGATTGGACAGGGGGGAAAACCGGGGAGCTGTTTTTT.

The J gene is TRBJ2-5, the V gene TRBV28, with a possible D match to TRBD1 (5 bases). Germline values: CDR1 MDHEN, CDR2 SYDVKM. V gave up 3 bases and J gave up 4 bases, with 15 bases separating them. The CDR3 runs 15 residues. The CDR3 sequence is CASSFQGSGRETQYF. The CDR3, as DNA: TGTGCCAGCAGTTTTCAGGGTAGTGGGCGAGAGACCCAGTACTTC.

This clone came up a few times. V and J are TRBV7-9 and TRBJ1-3; D call uncertain. The V and J ends lost 1 base and 0 bases respectively, with 4 bases between them. The CDR3 consists of 14 residues. Germline loops: CDR1 SEHNR, CDR2 FQNEAQ (reference sequence). The CDR3 bases are TGTGCCAGCAGCTTAGGACACTCTGGAAACACCATATATTTT. Its translation: CASSLGHSGNTIYF.

V is TRBV7-2 and J is TRBJ2-3; D may be TRBD1 (5 bases). Per the germline V gene, CDR1 is SGHTA and CDR2 is FQGNSA. CDR3 length equals 13 residues. V shed 1 base and J shed 11 bases, with 13 bases lying between them. The CDR3 bases are TGTGCCAGCAGCTTAGAAAATCTCGGACAGCAGTATTTT. This encodes CASSLENLGQQYF.

The chain recombines TRBV4-3 with TRBJ2-5; 8 nucleotides line up with TRBD1. The CDR3 consists of 16 residues. V shed 1 base, J shed 4 bases, and the junction held 8 bases outside the gene matches. Germline assignment: CDR1 LGHNA and CDR2 YSLEER. The CDR3 region has the DNA TGCGCCAGCAGCCAAGTCAGGACAGGGACAGGAGAGACCCAGTACTTC. Its protein is CASSQVRTGTGETQYF.

The chain employs TRBV5-1 and TRBJ2-3, with 10 bases that match TRBD2. The CDR3 loop spans 16 amino acids. V shed 2 bases and J 4 bases; nucleotides not matched to a gene: 7. Germline CDR1 reads SGHRS; CDR2 reads YFSETQ. CDR3 in amino acids: CASSLLAGTGSDTQYF. In DNA form, the CDR3 reads TGCGCCAGCAGCTTACTAGCGGGGACGGGGTCAGATACGCAGTATTTT.

This clone was counted only a few times. V usage is TRBV7-2 and J usage is TRBJ2-2, with 9 bases that match TRBD1. Germline V gene data show CDR1 as SGHTA and CDR2 as FQGNSA. The CDR3 runs to 17 residues. The trim removed 2 bases at V and 4 bases at J, leaving 8 bases unmatched. DNA of the CDR3: TGTGCCAGCAGCTTATCTAGTTTGACAGGGGGCACCGGGGAGCTGTTTTTT. The encoded protein is CASSLSSLTGGTGELFF.

The chain is built from TRBV28 and TRBJ2-7, with TRBD2 matching over 16 bases. The CDR3 spans 19 residues. Trimming cost V 1 base and J 7 bases; bases outside gene matches: 13. The germline gives CDR1 MDHEN, CDR2 SYDVKM. CDR3 bases: TGTGCCAGCAGTTTATATGGGACTAGCGGGGGGGCCTCCTCTGGGGAGCAGTACTTC. Protein product: CASSLYGTSGGASSGEQYF.

In its sample, this clone was seen a few times. V is TRBV6-5 and J is TRBJ1-1, with D perhaps matching TRBD1 (6 bases). The CDR3 contains 16 residues. Trimming cost V 2 bases and J 5 bases, with 18 bases left between them. Per germline, CDR1 MNHEY and CDR2 SVGAGI. The CDR3 reads CASSYGTGGRRTEAFF. For the CDR3, the DNA is TGTGCCAGCAGTTACGGGACGGGGGGGCGTAGAACTGAAGCTTTCTTT.

The sample holds a few counts of this clone. The J gene is TRBJ1-6, the V gene TRBV4-3; D gene unclear. This CDR3 contains 16 residues. Germline V gives CDR1 LGHNA, CDR2 YSLEER. The ends were cut back, 5 bases at V and 0 bases at J, with 11 bases in the middle. The CDR3 DNA is TGCGCCAGCAGCGCCTCAGAGGTCTCCTATAATTCACCCCTCCACTTT. Translating it yields CASSASEVSYNSPLHF.

The CDR3 region has the DNA TGTGCCAGCCAAGGACAGTTAACCGGGGAGCTGTTTTTT. As protein: CASQGQLTGELFF. The chain carries TRBV2 and TRBJ2-2; D might be TRBD1 (6 bases). V lost 8 bases, J lost 5 bases, and 12 bases lay in between. Germline-derived CDR1 and CDR2 are SNHLY and FYNNEI. The CDR3 has 13 residues. Full variable domain (outside the CDR3, taken from reference TRBV2 and TRBJ2-2): EPEVTQTPSHQVTQMGQEVILRCVPISNHLYFYWYRQILGQKVEFLVSFYNNEISEKSEIFDDQFSVERPDGSNFTLKIRSTKLEDSAMYFCASQGQLTGELFFGEGSRLTVL.

The chain employs TRBV6-5 and TRBJ1-5; 9 positions match TRBD1. The ends lost 2 bases at V and 3 bases at J; junction bases unmatched: 5. CDR1 is MNHEY, CDR2 SVGAGI, per germline. The CDR3 totals 16 residues. The CDR3 DNA sequence: TGTGCCAGCAGTTACGGGGGACAGGGACCCAATCAGCCCCAGCATTTT. Its protein is CASSYGGQGPNQPQHF.

The chain couples TRBV18 to TRBJ1-2, with D possibly TRBD1 on 6 matching bases. The CDR3 covers 12 residues. The V end was cut by 5 bases, the J end by 7 bases, with 11 bases between. Germline CDR1 is KGHSH and CDR2 is LQKENI. For the CDR3, the DNA is TGTGCCAGCTCAGCTGACAGGATTGGCTACACCTTC. Its translation: CASSADRIGYTF.